The present T cell receptor (beta chain) was sequenced within a study of T cell responses to AZD1222 COVID-19 vaccine listed by TCRdb under 2021. Concerning the study at large: TCR sequencing was performed for more than 230 trial participants, of whom roughly 200 were given two doses of AZD1222 and around 26 were given two doses of MenACWY control vaccine. Enrollment into the trials was organized by age into subgroups of 18-55, 56-69 and 70-plus years, and those subgroups contained approximately 160, 26 and 62 TCR-sequenced participants, respectively. Summary of the overall study and its limitations: Because no day 14 peak-response samples were available, repertoires were characterized only after the peak T cell response. Only five to seven AZD1222 recipients were SARS-CoV-2 seropositive at baseline, limiting conclusions about previously exposed vaccinees. In the small 56-69-year group, the increase in depth fell short of significance, most likely because of low power. Spike-specific TCR breadth and depth rose significantly after two AZD1222 doses compared with day 0 and with MenACWY recipients. Participants were mostly white British, with more females than males. The authors suggested clonal diversity may have been underestimated. The vaccine-associated CD4 TCRs covered the entire spike protein, and the dominant responses fell in regions 160-218 and 743-854. Reportedly, close to half of the unique spike-specific TCRs recognized epitopes lying outside the regions that are mutated in the B.1.351 and B.1.1.7 variants.

Per the publication, the time point label means: about 28 days (+/-7) after the second vaccine dose. The treatment or condition label, read with the paper, signifies: meningococcal conjugate vaccine given as trial control. The vaccinee samples were drawn from two UK trials, COV001 and COV002, one of which was a single-blind randomized controlled phase 2/3 trial testing AZD1222 (ChAdOx1 nCoV-19) in healthy adults. For TCRbeta chain sequencing, PBMC samples were collected from trial participants at day 0 and at day 28 after the second dose. The CDR3 regions of human TCRbeta chains were analyzed by immunosequencing. In the paper's pipeline: Repertoire TCRs were matched against a reference library of SARS-CoV-2-specific TCRs generated with the MIRA antigen-specificity platform. Breadth meant the fraction of unique TCRs that were SARS-CoV-2-associated, whereas depth meant the fraction of total T cells that were SARS-CoV-2-associated. Using the MIRA data, each spike-specific TCR was assigned both to the spike region to which the TCR was reactive and to a CD4 or CD8 class. Log10-transformed breadth and depth values were compared by one-way ANOVA with Sidak's multiple comparisons tests. The immuneACCESS repertoire file appears here via TCRdb, limited to in-frame rearrangements. These files lack a portion of the clones; in checked studies, under half of the deficit traces to unresolved V genes, and the cause of the others is not known. Clone size and the V and J calls come from that table; the DNA yielded D and trimming. The sample data list around 75,000 clones, and around 88% of these were observed just once. Clones ranked in the top ten supply more than 8.5% of the sample.

The CDR3 measures 15 amino acids from cysteine to phenylalanine. The sequence is cut down to CDR3 DNA, 45 bases in frame from base 1. V and J are truncated by 1 base and 1 base respectively, leaving an intervening sequence of 10 bases. Based on the germline V gene (reference sequence), the CDR1 and CDR2 sequences are LGHDT and YNNKEL. On this clone itself: No cognate antigen has been identified for it. Base qualities are not provided; no much larger clone lies one nucleotide away.

Material: peripheral blood, obtained 28 days after the second dose of the MenACWY control vaccine. The receptor was derived from an adult who received the MenACWY meningococcal vaccine as a control. Recombination joined TRBV3-1 (or the pseudogene TRBV3-2) with TRBJ1-2, with the D segment identity uncertain. CDR3 region: CASSQVLTLNYGYTF. The DNA reads as follows: TGTGCCAGCAGCCAAGTACTCACCCTTAACTATGGCTACACCTTC.